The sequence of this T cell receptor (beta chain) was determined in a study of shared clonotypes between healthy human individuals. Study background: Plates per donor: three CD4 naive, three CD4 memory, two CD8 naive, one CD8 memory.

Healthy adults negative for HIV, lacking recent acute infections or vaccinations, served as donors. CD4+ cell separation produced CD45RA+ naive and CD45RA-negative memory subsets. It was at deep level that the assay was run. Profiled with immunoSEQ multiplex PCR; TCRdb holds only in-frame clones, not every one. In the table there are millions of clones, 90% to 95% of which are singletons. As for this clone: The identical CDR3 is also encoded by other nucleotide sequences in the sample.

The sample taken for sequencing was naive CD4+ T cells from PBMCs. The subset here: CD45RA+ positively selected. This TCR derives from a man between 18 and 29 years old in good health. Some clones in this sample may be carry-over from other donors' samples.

The CDR3 is CASSLGFGGNTEAFF. In DNA, the CDR3 is TGCGCCAGCAGCCTGGGGTTTGGGGGCAACACTGAAGCTTTCTTT. The genes are TRBV5-1 and TRBJ1-1; possibly TRBD1 for D (6 bases). CDR3 length: 15 amino acids. Between the trimmed V and J ends, which lost 4 bases and 2 bases, there was a span of 15 bases. Germline CDR1 is SGHRS and CDR2 is YFSETQ.